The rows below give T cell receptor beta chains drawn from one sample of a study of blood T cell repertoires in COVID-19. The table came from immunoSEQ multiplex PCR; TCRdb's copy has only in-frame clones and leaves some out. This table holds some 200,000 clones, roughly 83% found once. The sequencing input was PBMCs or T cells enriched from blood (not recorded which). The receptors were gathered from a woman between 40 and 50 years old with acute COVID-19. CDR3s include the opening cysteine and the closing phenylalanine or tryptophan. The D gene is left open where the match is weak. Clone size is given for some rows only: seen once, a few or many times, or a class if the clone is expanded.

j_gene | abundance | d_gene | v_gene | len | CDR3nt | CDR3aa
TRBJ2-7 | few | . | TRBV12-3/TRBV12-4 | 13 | TGTGCCAGCAGGGGAGCGATTTCCTACGAGCAGTACTTC | CASRGAISYEQYF
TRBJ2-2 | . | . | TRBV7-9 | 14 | TGTGCCAGCAGCGGAGAGCTGTTTCTGAGGGAGCTGTTTTTT | CASSGELFLRELFF
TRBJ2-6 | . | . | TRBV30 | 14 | TGTGCCTGCAGGGGTTCCACGGGGGCCAACGTCCTGACTTTC | CACRGSTGANVLTF
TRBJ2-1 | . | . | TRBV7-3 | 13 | TGTGCCAGCAGCTTAAATCCCAGGGGAGAGCAGTTCTTC | CASSLNPRGEQFF
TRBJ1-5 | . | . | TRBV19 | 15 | TGTGCCAGTAGTCTGAATGACCAGTCGGGACAGCCCCAGCATTTT | CASSLNDQSGQPQHF
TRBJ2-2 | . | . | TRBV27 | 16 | TGTGCCAGCAGACCCGAGCGCGTCCGTCGGTCCGGGGAGCTGTTTTTT | CASRPERVRRSGELFF
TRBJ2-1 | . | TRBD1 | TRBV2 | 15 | TGTGCCAGCAGTGTGGACAGGGGCGAATACAATGAGCAGTTCTTC | CASSVDRGEYNEQFF
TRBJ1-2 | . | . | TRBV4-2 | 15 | TGTGCCAGCAGCCAAGATAACAGGGAAAGGTATGGCTACACCTTC | CASSQDNRERYGYTF
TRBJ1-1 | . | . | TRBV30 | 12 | TGTGCCTGGAACAGGTTTAACACTGAAGCTTTCTTT | CAWNRFNTEAFF
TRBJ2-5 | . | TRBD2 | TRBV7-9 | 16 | TGTGCCAGCAGCTTAAGTAGCGGGAGCACCGAAGAGACCCAGTACTTC | CASSLSSGSTEETQYF
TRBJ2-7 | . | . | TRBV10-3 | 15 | TGTGCCATCAGTGAGTCCCCCAGGGGTCGGGACGAGCAGTACTTC | CAISESPRGRDEQYF
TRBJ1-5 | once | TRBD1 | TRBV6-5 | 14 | TGTGCCAGCAGCAGGGACAGGGCTGGGCAGCCCCAGCATTTT | CASSRDRAGQPQHF
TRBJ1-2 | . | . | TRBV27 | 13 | TGTGCCAGCAGTCCGCAGGGGTTTTATGGCTACACCTTC | CASSPQGFYGYTF
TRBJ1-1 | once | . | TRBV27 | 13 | TGTGCCAGCAGTGTGCCAGGGAACACTGAAGCTTTCTTT | CASSVPGNTEAFF
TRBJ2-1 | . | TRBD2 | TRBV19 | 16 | TGTGCCAGTAGACGACCGGAGCTAGCGGGAGGCAATGAGCAGTTCTTC | CASRRPELAGGNEQFF
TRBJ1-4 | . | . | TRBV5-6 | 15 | TGTGCCAGCAGCTGGGGTGGGGGACTGAATGAAAAACTGTTTTTT | CASSWGGGLNEKLFF
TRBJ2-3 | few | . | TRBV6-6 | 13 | TGTGCCAGCAGTAAGGGGGAGACAGATACGCAGTATTTT | CASSKGETDTQYF
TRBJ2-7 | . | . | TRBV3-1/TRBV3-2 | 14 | TGTGCCAGCAGCAGTAGGGAGAGCTCCTACGAGCAGTACTTC | CASSSRESSYEQYF
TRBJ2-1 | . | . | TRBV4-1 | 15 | TGCGCCAGCAGCCAAGATCGTGGCAGGGGGGATGAGCAGTTCTTC | CASSQDRGRGDEQFF
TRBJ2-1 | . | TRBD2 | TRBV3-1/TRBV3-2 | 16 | TGTGCCAGCAGCCGAGGGGGACTAGCGGGACGCAATGAGCAGTTCTTC | CASSRGGLAGRNEQFF
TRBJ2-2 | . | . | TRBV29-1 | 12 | TGCAGCGTGGAGAGGAACACCGGGGAGCTGTTTTTT | CSVERNTGELFF
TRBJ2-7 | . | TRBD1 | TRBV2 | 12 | TGTGCCAGCCGGGACAGGGGGTACGAGCAGTACTTC | CASRDRGYEQYF
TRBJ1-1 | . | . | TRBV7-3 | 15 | TGTGCCAGCAGCTTCTCCAATATCGGGGACACTGAAGCTTTCTTT | CASSFSNIGDTEAFF
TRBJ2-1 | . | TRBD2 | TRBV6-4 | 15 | TGTGCCAGCAGTGACGAACTAGCGGTTAACAATGAGCAGTTCTTC | CASSDELAVNNEQFF
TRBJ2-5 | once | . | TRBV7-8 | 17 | TGTGCCAGCAGCCAGGGGACACGTGCGGGGGATCGAGAGACCCAGTACTTC | CASSQGTRAGDRETQYF
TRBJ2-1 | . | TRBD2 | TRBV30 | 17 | TGTGCCTGGACCCCTCGTCCCGGGACTAGTAGCTTCAATGAGCAGTTCTTC | CAWTPRPGTSSFNEQFF
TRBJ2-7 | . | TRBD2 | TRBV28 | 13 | TGTGCCAGCAGACGACTAGCGGGAGACGAGCAGTACTTC | CASRRLAGDEQYF
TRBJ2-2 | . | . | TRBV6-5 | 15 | TGTGCCAGCAGGGGGGGAGATGCGAACACCGGGGAGCTGTTTTTT | CASRGGDANTGELFF
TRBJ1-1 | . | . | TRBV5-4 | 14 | TGTGCCAGCAGCTTGTGGGGGGGTAACACTGAAGCTTTCTTT | CASSLWGGNTEAFF
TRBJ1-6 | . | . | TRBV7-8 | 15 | TGTGCCAGCAGCTTAGACAGGGTGGGAAATTCACCCCTCCACTTT | CASSLDRVGNSPLHF
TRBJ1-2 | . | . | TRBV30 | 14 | TGTGCCTGGAGTCCGGGACATCTCAACTATGGCTACACCTTC | CAWSPGHLNYGYTF
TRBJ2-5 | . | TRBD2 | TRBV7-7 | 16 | TGTGCCAGCAGCTCCGGGACTAGCGGGTTACAAGAGACCCAGTACTTC | CASSSGTSGLQETQYF
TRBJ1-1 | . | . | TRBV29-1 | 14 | TGCAGCGTTGGTGGGGGGTTAATGAACACTGAAGCTTTCTTT | CSVGGGLMNTEAFF
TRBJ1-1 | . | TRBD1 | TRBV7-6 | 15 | TGTGCCAGCAGTTCAGGGGGCTGGTGGGTCACTGAAGCTTTCTTT | CASSSGGWWVTEAFF
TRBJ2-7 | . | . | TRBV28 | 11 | TGTGCCAGCAGTTGGAGCTACGAGCAGTACTTC | CASSWSYEQYF
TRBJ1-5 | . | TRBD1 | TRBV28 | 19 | TGTGCCAGCAGTTTCCGGGACAGGGTGCTGGTGTATAGCAATCAGCCCCAGCATTTT | CASSFRDRVLVYSNQPQHF
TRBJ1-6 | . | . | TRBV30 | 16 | TGTGCCTGGAGTCCTATGACGGGACATTATAATTCACCCCTCCACTTT | CAWSPMTGHYNSPLHF
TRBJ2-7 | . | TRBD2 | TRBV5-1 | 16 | TGCGCCAGCAGCTCTTTTGGACTAGCGGGATACTACGAGCAGTACTTC | CASSSFGLAGYYEQYF
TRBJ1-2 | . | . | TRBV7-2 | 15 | TGTGCCAGCAGCACCCGTTCCTCCAGGAACTATGGCTACACCTTC | CASSTRSSRNYGYTF
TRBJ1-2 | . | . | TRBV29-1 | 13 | TGCAGCGTGGGGGACAAGGCTAACTATGGCTACACCTTC | CSVGDKANYGYTF
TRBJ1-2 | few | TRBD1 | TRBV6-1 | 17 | TGTGCCAGCAGTGAATGGGGGACAGGGGGGAATGTCTATGGCTACACCTTC | CASSEWGTGGNVYGYTF
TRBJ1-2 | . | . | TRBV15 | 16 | TGTGCCACCAGCAGAGATGCAGTTAGGGGAGGCTATGGCTACACCTTC | CATSRDAVRGGYGYTF
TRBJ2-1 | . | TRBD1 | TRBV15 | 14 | TGTGCCACGAAACGGGACAGGTGGGACAATGAGCAGTTCTTC | CATKRDRWDNEQFF
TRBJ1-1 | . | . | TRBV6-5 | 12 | TGTGCCAGCATCCACAGGCCCACTGAAGCTTTCTTT | CASIHRPTEAFF
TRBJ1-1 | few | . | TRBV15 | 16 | TGTGCCACCAGCAGAGACGCCGGCAGGGGTGGAACTGAAGCTTTCTTT | CATSRDAGRGGTEAFF
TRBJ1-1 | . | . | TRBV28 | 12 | TGTGCCATCCAATACTCGACAGCTGAAGCTTTCTTT | CAIQYSTAEAFF
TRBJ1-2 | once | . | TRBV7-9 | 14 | TGTGCCAGCAGCCCCGCCCCAGGGGTAGGGGGCTACACCTTC | CASSPAPGVGGYTF